This T cell receptor (beta chain) is from a study of shared clonotypes between healthy human individuals. TCRdb's table, derived via immunoSEQ multiplex PCR, lists solely in-frame clones and lacks some. The data show about 480,000 clones, around 79% seen once. Healthy HIV-negative adults with no recent acute infections or vaccinations were recruited as donors. The CDR3 runs to 16 residues. Germline V gene sequence: CDR1 MDHEN, CDR2 SYDVKM. Germline trimming cut 5 bases from V and 4 bases from J; bases unmatched to any gene: 13. Sequencing used PBMCs. The TCR sequence derives from a woman aged 40 to 50 in good health. Some clones in this sample may be carry-over from other donors' samples. This chain joins TRBV28 and TRBJ2-7, with 8 bases fitting TRBD2. The CDR3 loop reads CASSPTLGGRSYEQYF. Here the CDR3 DNA reads TGTGCCAGCAGTCCCACCCTAGGCGGGAGGTCTTACGAGCAGTACTTC. The full variable domain, its missing parts supplied by reference TRBV28 and TRBJ2-7, is DVKVTQSSRYLVKRTGEKVFLECVQDMDHENMFWYRQDPGLGLRLIYFSYDVKMKEKGDIPEGYSVSREKKERFSLILESASTNQTSMYLCASSPTLGGRSYEQYFGPGTRLTVT.